The 12 T cell receptor beta chains below were found in one sample sequenced in a study of blood T cell repertoires in COVID-19. TCRdb's table, derived via immunoSEQ multiplex PCR, lists solely in-frame clones and lacks some. The sample includes roughly 160,000 clones, roughly nine tenths seen only once; the top ten take more than 6.5%. Sequencing was carried out using PBMCs or T cells enriched from blood (not recorded which). These receptors came from a woman aged 50 to 65 who had recovered from COVID-19.

The V and J genes are TRBV2 and TRBJ1-1; no clear D gene. V lost 9 bases, J lost 2 bases, and 7 bases lay in between. There are 11 residues in the CDR3. Germline CDR1 and CDR2: SNHLY and FYNNEI. This CDR3 reads CASEINTEAFF. CDR3 nucleotide sequence: TGTGCCAGTGAGATTAACACTGAAGCTTTCTTT. The full variable domain, its missing parts supplied by reference TRBV2 and TRBJ1-1, is EPEVTQTPSHQVTQMGQEVILRCVPISNHLYFYWYRQILGQKVEFLVSFYNNEISEKSEIFDDQFSVERPDGSNFTLKIRSTKLEDSAMYFCASEINTEAFFGQGTRLTVV.

The chain uses TRBV19 and TRBJ1-5; 8 bases align to TRBD1. The CDR3 runs to 15 residues. CDR1 and CDR2 from the germline V gene are LNHDA and SQIVND (reference sequence). Germline trimming cut 6 bases from V and 2 bases from J; bases unmatched to any gene: 6. CDR3 sequence: CASRTQGAGNQPQHF. Written as DNA, the CDR3 is TGTGCCAGTAGGACGCAGGGGGCTGGCAATCAGCCCCAGCATTTT.

The rearrangement joins TRBV19 to TRBJ1-5; TRBD1 agrees at 12 bases. Germline lookup yields CDR1 LNHDA and CDR2 SQIVND (reference sequence). Trimming took 5 bases from V and 7 from J; bases not matched to a gene: 12. The CDR3 runs 17 residues. The CDR3 region is CASSPRGQGAVGQPQHF. The CDR3 bases are TGTGCCAGTAGTCCCCGGGGACAGGGGGCGGTTGGGCAGCCCCAGCATTTT.

The rearrangement joins TRBV5-4 to TRBJ2-7; D may be TRBD2 (5 bases). Germline values: CDR1 SGHNT, CDR2 YYREEE (reference sequence). The CDR3 length is 13 residues. V shed 2 bases and J shed 4 bases, with 10 bases lying between them. The CDR3 nucleotides are TGTGCCAGCAGCTTAGGACCGGGATACGAGCAGTACTTC. It translates to CASSLGPGYEQYF.

The CDR3 here is CASSVGTSGRRNEQFF. In nucleotides, the CDR3 is TGTGCCAGCAGCGTAGGGACTAGCGGGAGAAGGAATGAGCAGTTCTTC. The chain uses TRBV9 and TRBJ2-1; 13 positions agree with TRBD2. This CDR3 spans 16 amino acids. The germline CDR1 and CDR2 sequences are SGDLS and YYNGEE. With 0 bases clipped from V and 7 bases from J, the junction kept 4 bases outside the gene matches.

The rearrangement joins TRBV28 to TRBJ2-7; 12 nucleotides agree with TRBD2. V lost 4 bases, J lost 2 bases, and 3 bases stayed unmatched. The CDR3 spans 15 residues. Germline V gene sequence: CDR1 MDHEN, CDR2 SYDVKM. DNA for the CDR3: TGTGCCAGCAGTTACCTAGCGGGAGGGCCCTACGAGCAGTACTTC. The encoded protein is CASSYLAGGPYEQYF.

The chain carries TRBV7-2 and TRBJ1-6, with TRBD1 as a possible D gene (5 bases). The germline V gene encodes CDR1 SGHTA and CDR2 FQGNSA. CDR3 size: 15 residues. V was clipped by 6 bases and J by 7 bases, with 16 bases between them. DNA of the CDR3: TGTGCCAGCAGGCGGGGGGAGAGTGGGAATTCACCCCTCCACTTT. This gives the protein CASRRGESGNSPLHF.

This sequence joins TRBV7-8 and TRBJ2-2, with 9 bases aligning to TRBD1. Germline lookup yields CDR1 SGHVS and CDR2 FQNEAQ. This CDR3 region has 17 residues. V shed 7 bases and J 6 bases; nucleotides not matched to a gene: 15. The CDR3 loop reads CASTLKLGQGNPGELFF. The CDR3 DNA follows: TGTGCCAGCACCCTTAAGCTGGGACAGGGAAACCCCGGGGAGCTGTTTTTT.

V is TRBV6-1 and J is TRBJ2-3; tentatively, D is TRBD1 (6 bases). From germline, CDR1 is MNHNS and CDR2 SASEGT. The CDR3 contains 16 residues. V lost 0 bases to trimming and J lost 2 bases, with 12 bases between them. The CDR3 is CASSEAWDILTDTQYF. The CDR3 DNA follows: TGTGCCAGCAGTGAAGCGTGGGACATACTCACAGATACGCAGTATTTT.

The J gene is TRBJ1-1, the V gene TRBV18, with no clear D. Looked up from germline, CDR1 is KGHSH and CDR2 is LQKENI. V lost 3 bases to trimming and J lost 0 bases, with 17 bases between them. The CDR3 runs 17 residues. The CDR3 loop reads CASSPPGPSGLNTEAFF. CDR3 DNA sequence: TGTGCCAGCTCACCGCCGGGCCCATCGGGGTTGAACACTGAAGCTTTCTTT. Supplemented by reference TRBV18 and TRBJ1-1, the full variable domain reads NAGVMQNPRHLVRRRGQEARLRCSPMKGHSHVYWYRQLPEEGLKFMVYLQKENIIDESGMPKERFSAEFPKEGPSILRIQQVVRGDSAAYFCASSPPGPSGLNTEAFFGQGTRLTVV.

The chain links TRBV9 to TRBJ1-6; TRBD1 agrees at 9 bases. CDR3 length: 14 residues. Germline V CDR1 and CDR2: SGDLS, YYNGEE. With 4 bases clipped from V and 10 bases from J, the junction kept 6 bases outside the gene matches. The CDR3 DNA sequence: TGTGCCAGCAGCTTCGGGACAGGGAACTCACCCCTCCACTTT. Its protein product is CASSFGTGNSPLHF. Supplemented by reference TRBV9 and TRBJ1-6, the full variable domain reads DSGVTQTPKHLITATGQRVTLRCSPRSGDLSVYWYQQSLDQGLQFLIQYYNGEERAKGNILERFSAQQFPDLHSELNLSSLELGDSALYFCASSFGTGNSPLHFGNGTRLTVT.

The CDR3 DNA reads as TGTGCCAGCAGTGTTCGTACTAACTATGGCTACACCTTC. Translation: CASSVRTNYGYTF. The chain carries TRBV28 and TRBJ1-2, with D uncertain. This CDR3 has 13 residues. The germline V gene encodes CDR1 MDHEN and CDR2 SYDVKM. V was shortened by 5 bases and J by 0 bases, with 7 bases between the two germline ends.